Below, one T cell receptor (beta chain) is given with its context. Total RNA isolation used whole blood (no T cell sorting was performed). The data belong to a study of monozygotic twins with inflammatory bowel disease. Germline CDR1 and CDR2: SGHNT and YYREEE (reference sequence). The CDR3 has 15 residues. Following a re-call of the 5' RACE reads, TCRdb has one entry per CDR3 protein and lacks DNA. Its table records a few hundred thousand distinct CDR3 sequences. The material sequenced was blood. This receptor was identified in a human donor with ulcerative colitis or Crohn's disease, or a healthy co-twin of an affected twin (not recorded which). The V gene is TRBV5-4, the J gene TRBJ1-6; the TRBD1 assignment by TCRdb is unverifiable without DNA. CDR3: CASSLRQGIGSPLHF.